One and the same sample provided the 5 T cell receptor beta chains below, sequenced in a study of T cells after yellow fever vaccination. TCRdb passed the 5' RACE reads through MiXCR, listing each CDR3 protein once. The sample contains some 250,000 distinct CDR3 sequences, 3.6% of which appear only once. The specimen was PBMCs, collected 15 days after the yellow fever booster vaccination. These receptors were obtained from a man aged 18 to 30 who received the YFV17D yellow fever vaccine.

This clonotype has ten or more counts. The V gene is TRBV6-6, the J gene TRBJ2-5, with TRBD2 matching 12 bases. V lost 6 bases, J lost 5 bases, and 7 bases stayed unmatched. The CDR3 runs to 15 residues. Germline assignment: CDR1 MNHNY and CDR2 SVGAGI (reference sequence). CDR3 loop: CASSAPSGGAETQYF. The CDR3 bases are TGTGCCAGCAGCGCTCCTAGCGGGGGGGCGGAGACCCAGTACTTC.

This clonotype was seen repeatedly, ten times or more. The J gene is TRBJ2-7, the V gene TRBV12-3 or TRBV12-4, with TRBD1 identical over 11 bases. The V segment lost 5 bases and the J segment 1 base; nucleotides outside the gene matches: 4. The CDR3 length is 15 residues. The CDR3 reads CASSQDRGRSYEQYF. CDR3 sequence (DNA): TGTGCCAGCAGTCAGGACAGGGGGCGATCCTACGAGCAGTACTTC.

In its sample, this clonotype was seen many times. The CDR3 sequence: CASNNRGWETQYF. For the CDR3, the DNA is TGTGCCAGCAATAACAGGGGATGGGAGACCCAGTACTTC. J is TRBJ2-5 and V is TRBV6-5; TRBD1 agrees at 7 bases. Germline CDR1 is MNHEY and CDR2 is SVGAGI. The CDR3 is 13 amino acids. The V segment lost 7 bases and the J segment 5 bases; nucleotides outside the gene matches: 7.

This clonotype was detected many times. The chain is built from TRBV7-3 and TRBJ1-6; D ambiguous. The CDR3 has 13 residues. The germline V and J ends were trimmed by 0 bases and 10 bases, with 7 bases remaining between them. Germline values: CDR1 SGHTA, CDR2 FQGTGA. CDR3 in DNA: TGTGCCAGCAGCTTAACGTCAGACTCACCCCTCCACTTT. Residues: CASSLTSDSPLHF.

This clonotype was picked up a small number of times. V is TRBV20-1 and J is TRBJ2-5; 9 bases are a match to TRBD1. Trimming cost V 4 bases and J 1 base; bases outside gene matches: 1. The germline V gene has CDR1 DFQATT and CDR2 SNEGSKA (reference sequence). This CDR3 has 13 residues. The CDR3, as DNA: TGCAGTGCTAAGACAGGGGGCCAAGAGACCCAGTACTTC. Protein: CSAKTGGQETQYF.